The next 29 T cell receptor beta chains were all read from a single sample in a study of tumor-infiltrating lymphocytes in primary liver carcinoma. The template, around 520 ng total RNA, yielded TCR beta cDNA made with a constant-region primer. Libraries of TCR beta came from three nested multiplex PCR rounds with slightly modified ARM-PCR. Two initial PCR rounds of 10 to 11 cycles each paired TRBV1-TRBV30 forward primers with a C-beta reverse primer. TCRdb analysed the multiplex PCR reads with MiXCR anew, one entry per CDR3 protein. Found here are about 330,000 distinct CDR3 sequences, about 65% of them singletons; the top ten hold 6.5%. Germline DNA was also extracted, with blood RNA taken from unsorted whole blood. The specimen was peripheral blood. These TCRs come from a man aged 40-55 years with primary liver carcinoma and hepatitis B virus infection.

J is TRBJ2-3 and V is TRBV2; no clear D. Germline V gene data show CDR1 as SNHLY and CDR2 as FYNNEI. This CDR3 comprises 13 residues. V lost 2 bases, J lost 2 bases, and 5 bases lay in between. The CDR3 DNA sequence: TGTGCCAGCAGTGAAACTCACACAGATACGCAGTATTTT. As protein: CASSETHTDTQYF.

The table lists this clonotype with many counts. The chain combines TRBV29-1 with TRBJ2-7; no definite D call. V lost 5 bases and J lost 0, with 11 bases in between. Germline loops: CDR1 SQVTM, CDR2 ANQGSEA. The CDR3 is made up of 13 amino acids. CDR3 nucleotides: TGCAGCGTTAGAAGGTCGTCCTCCTACGAGCAGTACTTC. Translation gives CSVRRSSSYEQYF.

Remarks on this clonotype: The junction and the germline gene differ at one end; a read error may be behind it. The chain employs TRBV10-3 and TRBJ2-7, with D perhaps TRBD1 or TRBD2 (5 bases each). CDR1 and CDR2 from the germline V gene are ENHRY and SYGVKD. CDR3 length: 16 amino acids. The CDR3 loop is CVIIDYADTNRMEQYF. The CDR3 bases are TGTGTCATCATTGACTACGCGGACACCAACCGGATGGAGCAGTATTTC.

This clonotype was detected only a few times. In nucleotides, the CDR3 is TGTGCCAGCAGTCCAGGGACAGGGAATGAGCAGTTCTTC. Translated: CASSPGTGNEQFF. V gene TRBV12-3 or TRBV12-4 combines with J gene TRBJ2-1; 9 nucleotides align to TRBD1. The V gene end was trimmed by 5 bases and the J gene end by 7 bases; junction bases not matched to a gene: 3. This CDR3 has 13 residues.

Notes on this clonotype: One junction end disagrees with the germline gene, perhaps due to a read error. CDR3 in amino acids: CVSSEGYEQYF. CDR3 nucleotide sequence: TGTGTCAGCAGTGAAGGCTACGAGCAGTACTTC. This chain uses TRBV25-1 with TRBJ2-7; D is uncertain. The germline V gene has CDR1 MGHDK and CDR2 SYGVNS. CDR3 length: 11 amino acids.

This rearrangement joins TRBV11-2 to TRBJ2-1, with D possibly being TRBD1 (6 bases). This CDR3 region has 16 residues. Germline values: CDR1 SGHAT, CDR2 FQNNGV. The CDR3 spells CAGSPLTGSSYNEQFF. Here the CDR3 DNA reads TGTGCAGGCAGCCCATTGACAGGAAGCTCCTACAATGAGCAGTTCTTC.

Here the CDR3 DNA reads TGTGCCATCAGTGAGTCGTGGACAGGGGTGAATCAGCCCCAGCATTTT. Protein product: CAISESWTGVNQPQHF. The chain links TRBV10-3 to TRBJ1-5; TRBD1 matches 9 bases. The germline V gene has CDR1 ENHRY and CDR2 SYGVKD. The CDR3 runs 16 residues. V was pared by 0 bases and J by 4 bases, with 4 bases of the junction left unmatched.

Worth noting for this clonotype: Just one base apart from a much larger clone, this may be a read error. The rearrangement uses TRBV4-2 and TRBJ2-3; D might be TRBD2 (6 bases). CDR1 LGHNA and CDR2 YNFKEQ come from the germline V gene. The CDR3 contains 15 residues. The CDR3: CASSQEREQGDTRYF. CDR3 in DNA: TGTGCCAGCAGCCAAGAACGGGAGCAGGGAGATACGCGGTATTTT.

Concerning this clonotype itself: This may stem from a read error, because a much larger clone lies one nucleotide away. This chain connects TRBV12-3 or TRBV12-4 to TRBJ2-7; D is unresolved. V lost 6 bases, J lost 5 bases, and 20 bases lay in between. This CDR3 contains 15 residues. The CDR3 sequence: CASSPRFDSGNEQYF. Here the CDR3 DNA reads TGTGCCAGCAGCCCCAGATTCGACTCTGGGAACGAGCAGTACTTC.

A word on this clonotype: Here the CDR3 omits its conserved ending phenylalanine or tryptophan, so a read error is the likely source. The chain carries TRBV4-1 and TRBJ2-3; 13 bases line up with TRBD2. The V and J ends lost 2 bases and 1 base, in that order; junction bases with no gene match: 12. CDR1 and CDR2 (germline): MGHRA, YSYEKL. The CDR3 contains 20 residues. Here the CDR3 reads CASSQIGLAGVEWGTDTQYL. Written as DNA, the CDR3 is TGCGCCAGCAGCCAAATCGGACTAGCGGGAGTAGAGTGGGGCACAGATACGCAGTATCTT.

With regard to this clonotype: A read error may produce the germline difference seen at one junction end. The CDR3 reads CASSLVNLATGSYNEQFF. The CDR3 nucleotides read TGTGCCAGCAGCTTAGTTAACCTAGCTACCGGGTCCTACAATGAGCAGTTCTTT. This sequence joins TRBV11-1 and TRBJ2-1; possibly TRBD2 for D (5 bases). Germline lookup yields CDR1 SGHAT and CDR2 FQDESV (reference sequence). The CDR3 totals 18 residues.

In the case of this clonotype: The final CDR3 position lacks the conserved phenylalanine or tryptophan, pointing to a likely read error. The rearrangement links TRBV12-3 or TRBV12-4 to TRBJ2-7; 9 nucleotides line up with TRBD2. The CDR3 length is 15 residues. Trimming cost V 2 bases and J 5 bases; bases outside gene matches: 7. CDR3 coding DNA: TGTGCCAGCAGTTTACTAGCGGGACCGGGTAACGAGCAGTACTCC. This encodes CASSLLAGPGNEQYS.

As regards this clonotype: The final CDR3 position lacks the conserved phenylalanine or tryptophan, pointing to a likely read error. V is TRBV29-1 and J is TRBJ2-7; perhaps TRBD2 as D (6 bases). The CDR3 consists of 12 residues. The germline gives CDR1 SQVTM, CDR2 ANQGSEA. CDR3 bases: TGCGGCGTTACTAGCAGCTCCTACGAGCAGTACATC. It codes for CGVTSSSYEQYI.

The V and J genes are TRBV6-2 or TRBV6-3 and TRBJ2-2; unclear D gene. This CDR3 comprises 16 residues. V was trimmed by 7 bases and J by 0 bases, leaving 15 bases between them. Germline V gene data show CDR1 as MNHEY and CDR2 as SVGEGT. The CDR3 DNA is TGTGCCAGCAATCCCGTGGGCGGCACGAACACCGGGGAGCTGTTTTTT. Amino acid sequence: CASNPVGGTNTGELFF.

A word on this clonotype: Here the CDR3 omits its conserved ending phenylalanine or tryptophan, so a read error is the likely source. The rearrangement joins TRBV6-1 to TRBJ2-1; maybe TRBD2 (5 bases). The germline gives CDR1 MNHNS, CDR2 SASEGT. This CDR3 spans 17 amino acids. With 4 bases removed from V and 2 bases from J, the gap between germline ends came to 18 bases. The CDR3 here is CASSGTEVSGPYNEQFL. CDR3 bases: TGTGCCAGCAGTGGAACAGAGGTCAGCGGCCCCTACAATGAGCAGTTCTTA.

This clonotype was recorded many times. The rearrangement links TRBV4-3 to TRBJ2-3; D not certain. There are 14 residues in the CDR3. V shed 0 bases and J shed 6 bases, with 10 bases lying between them. Germline-derived CDR1 and CDR2 are LGHNA and YSLEER. The CDR3 spells CASSQEPGVDTQYF. CDR3 coding DNA: TGCGCCAGCAGCCAAGAACCGGGCGTCGATACGCAGTATTTT.

About this clonotype itself: Sequence at one end of the junction differs from germline and may be a read error. For the CDR3, the DNA is TGTGTCAGCAGAATGACTAACGGGGTTAGCACAGATACGCAGTATTTT. It specifies CVSRMTNGVSTDTQYF. The chain has TRBV6-5 and TRBJ2-3, with D perhaps TRBD2 (5 bases). Germline CDR1 is MNHEY and CDR2 is SVGAGI. The CDR3 consists of 16 residues.

With regard to this clonotype: Here the CDR3 omits its conserved ending phenylalanine or tryptophan, so a read error is the likely source. The chain combines TRBV6-1 with TRBJ2-3, with D possibly TRBD2 on 6 matching bases. The germline V gene has CDR1 MNHNS and CDR2 SASEGT. The CDR3 loop spans 16 amino acids. CDR3 nucleotides: TGTACCAGCAGTGGAAGGGTACTAGCTACCACAGATACGCAGTATTAT. Translation gives CTSSGRVLATTDTQYY.

This rearrangement joins TRBV11-2 to TRBJ2-3; a possible D gene is TRBD1 (5 bases). The CDR3 has 16 residues. V was cut by 9 bases and J by 1 base, with 20 bases left in between. Germline assignment: CDR1 SGHAT and CDR2 FQNNGV. The CDR3 coding sequence is TGTGCCAGGAGCACAGGACCCCAAGCTGGCACAGATACGCAGTATTTT. As protein: CARSTGPQAGTDTQYF.

The chain links TRBV28 to TRBJ2-1; 10 bases agree with TRBD1. V gave up 7 bases and J gave up 7 bases; unmatched junction bases: 13. The germline V gene has CDR1 MDHEN and CDR2 SYDVKM. The CDR3 loop spans 16 amino acids. The CDR3 DNA reads as TGTGCCAGCACCTCCCCCGGGACAGGGGTAGGGAATGAGCAGTTCTTC. This codes for CASTSPGTGVGNEQFF.

As regards this clonotype: The junction differs from germline at one of its ends, possibly a read error. The chain couples TRBV11-1 to TRBJ2-1, with 10 bases that match TRBD2. The CDR3 extends over 15 amino acids. Looked up from germline, CDR1 is SGHAT and CDR2 is FQDESV (reference sequence). The CDR3 bases are TGTACCAGCAGCTCTAGCGGGAGCTTCTACAATGAGCAGTTCTTC. As protein: CTSSSSGSFYNEQFF.

This chain uses TRBV14 with TRBJ2-5; D may match TRBD1 or TRBD2 (5 bases each). CDR1 is SGHDN, CDR2 FVKESK, per germline. The CDR3 is 11 amino acids. Trimming removed 5 bases from V and 8 bases from J, with 9 bases in between. DNA for the CDR3: TGTGCCAGCAGCTGTGGGGGAACCCAGTACTTC. Residues: CASSCGGTQYF.

This rearrangement joins TRBV4-1 to TRBJ2-1; TRBD2 aligns across 9 bases. CDR3 length equals 16 residues. In germline, CDR1 is MGHRA, CDR2 YSYEKL. Losses at the gene ends were 4 bases for V and 4 bases for J; bases not matched to a gene: 8. CDR3 protein: CASSPLLAGRYNEQFF. CDR3 sequence (DNA): TGCGCCAGCAGCCCCCTACTAGCGGGCCGATACAATGAGCAGTTCTTC.

Remarks on this clonotype: A read error may be the cause here, since a much bigger clone is one base away. V usage is TRBV12-3 or TRBV12-4 and J usage is TRBJ2-1; 11 bases fit TRBD2. V gave up 6 bases and J gave up 8 bases; unmatched junction bases: 9. The CDR3 is 15 amino acids. The CDR3 DNA reads as TGTGCCAGCAGGCAGGGACTAGCGGCCTTCGATGAGCAGTTCTTC. The encoded protein is CASRQGLAAFDEQFF.

This clonotype was detected a few times. The chain combines TRBV29-1 with TRBJ1-4; a weak D match, TRBD1 (5 bases). V dropped 5 bases and J dropped 14 bases, with 15 bases sitting between them. The CDR3 is 11 amino acids. Germline V gene data show CDR1 as SQVTM and CDR2 as ANQGSEA. CDR3 nucleotide sequence: TGCAGCGTTCAAGTTTCTGGGGGTCTGTTTTTT. It is translated as CSVQVSGGLFF.

On this clonotype itself: A much larger clonotype is one base distant, so this may be a read error. The gene calls are TRBV11-2 and TRBJ2-5; 10 bases fit TRBD2. This CDR3 region has 15 residues. Looked up from germline, CDR1 is SGHAT and CDR2 is FQNNGV. The CDR3 region has the DNA TGTACCAGCAGCTCGGGACTAGCGATAGTCGAGACCCAGTACTTC. Its translation: CTSSSGLAIVETQYF.

V usage is TRBV24-1 and J usage is TRBJ2-1; 8 bases agree with TRBD2. CDR1 is KGHDR, CDR2 SFDVKD, per germline. The J segment lost 5 bases and the V segment lost 5 bases, leaving 7 bases of the junction unmatched. The CDR3 extends over 15 amino acids. CDR3 sequence: CATSARPAGDNEQFF. As DNA, the CDR3 is TGTGCCACCAGTGCCCGACCAGCGGGAGACAATGAGCAGTTCTTC.

To note about this clonotype: At one end, the junction sequence differs from germline, possibly due to a read error. The V gene is TRBV6-6, the J gene TRBJ2-7; 12 positions agree with TRBD1. Germline V gives CDR1 MNHNY, CDR2 SVGAGI (reference sequence). This CDR3 has 14 residues. This CDR3 is CASSLTGTGGHTHF. CDR3 DNA sequence: TGTGCCAGCAGTTTAACCGGGACAGGGGGCCACACGCACTTC.

The V gene is TRBV11-2, the J gene TRBJ2-2; 8 bases match TRBD1. The V gene's germline CDR1 is SGHAT and CDR2 FQNNGV. The length of the CDR3 is 15 residues. V lost 5 bases to trimming and J lost 3 bases; unmatched junction nucleotides: 5. CDR3 bases: TGTGCCAGCAGCGACCAACAGGGGGACACCGGGGAGCTGTTTTTT. Encoded protein: CASSDQQGDTGELFF.